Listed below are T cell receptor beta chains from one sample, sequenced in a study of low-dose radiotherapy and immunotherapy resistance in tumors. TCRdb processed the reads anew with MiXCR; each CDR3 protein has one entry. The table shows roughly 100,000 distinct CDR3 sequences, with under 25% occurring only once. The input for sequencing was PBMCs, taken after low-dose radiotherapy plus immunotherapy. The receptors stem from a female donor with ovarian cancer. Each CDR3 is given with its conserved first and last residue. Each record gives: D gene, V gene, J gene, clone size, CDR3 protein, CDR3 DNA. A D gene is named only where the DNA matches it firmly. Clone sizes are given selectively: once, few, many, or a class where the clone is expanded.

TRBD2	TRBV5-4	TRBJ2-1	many	CASSGAASGTSYNEQFF	TGTGCCAGCAGCGGGGCGGCTAGCGGGACATCCTACAATGAGCAGTTCTTC
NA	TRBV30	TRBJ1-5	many	CAWSLLPDSNQPQHF	TGTGCCTGGAGTCTCCTACCCGATAGCAATCAGCCCCAGCATTTT
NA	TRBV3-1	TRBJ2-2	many	CASSQDSWRGGTGELFF	TGTGCCAGCAGCCAAGATTCTTGGCGAGGGGGCACCGGGGAGCTGTTTTTT
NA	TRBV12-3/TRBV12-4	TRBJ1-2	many	CASSLAYYGYTF	TGTGCCAGCAGCTTAGCTTACTATGGCTACACCTTC
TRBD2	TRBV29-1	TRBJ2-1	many	CSVGLSGTSSNEQFF	TGCAGCGTTGGATTGAGTGGGACTAGCAGCAATGAGCAGTTCTTC
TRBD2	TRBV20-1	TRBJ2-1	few	CSANRLAGTNNEQFF	TGCAGTGCAAACCGACTAGCGGGTACAAACAATGAGCAGTTCTTC
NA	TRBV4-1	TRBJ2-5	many	CASSHDRGQTQYF	TGCGCCAGCAGCCACGATCGGGGGCAGACCCAGTACTTC
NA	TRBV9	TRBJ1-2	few	CASDRANYGYTF	TGTGCCAGCGACAGAGCTAACTATGGCTACACCTTC
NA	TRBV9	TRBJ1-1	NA	CASSVVEGRSTEAFF	TGTGCCAGCAGCGTAGTTGAAGGGAGGTCCACTGAAGCTTTCTTT
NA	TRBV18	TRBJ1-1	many	CASSPGQGLNTEAFF	TGTGCCAGCTCACCAGGGCAGGGTTTGAACACTGAAGCTTTCTTT
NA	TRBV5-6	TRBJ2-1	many	CASSLVGNNEQFF	TGTGCCAGCAGCTTGGTTGGTAACAATGAGCAGTTCTTC
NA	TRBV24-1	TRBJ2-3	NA	CATSDGPTDTQYF	TGTGCCACCTCTGACGGGCCCACAGATACGCAGTATTTT
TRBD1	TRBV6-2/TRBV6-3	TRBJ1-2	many	CASIYWDSNYGYTF	TGTGCCAGCATCTACTGGGACAGCAACTATGGCTACACCTTC
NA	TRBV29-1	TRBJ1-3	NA	CSVEETRNSGNTIYF	TGCAGCGTTGAAGAGACACGGAACTCTGGAAACACCATATATTTT